The 30 T cell receptor beta chains below all came from one sample that was sequenced in a study of shared clonotypes between healthy human individuals. The repertoire was sequenced with immunoSEQ multiplex PCR; TCRdb's copy has only in-frame clones and lacks some. The table lists more than 2 million clones, around 95% of them singletons. Specimen: naive CD4+ T cells sorted from blood. Subset: CD45RA+ positively selected. The receptors were sampled from a man in his late teens or twenties in good health.

The V call is TRBV7-2, the J call TRBJ2-7; TRBD1 aligns across 11 bases. V lost 3 bases and J lost 7; bases outside the gene matches: 5. This CDR3 has 14 amino acids. Germline V gives CDR1 SGHTA, CDR2 FQGNSA. CDR3 sequence reads: CASSLDRGRFEQYF. For the CDR3, the DNA is TGTGCCAGCAGCTTGGACAGGGGGCGCTTTGAGCAGTACTTC.

The rearrangement links TRBV7-2 to TRBJ1-1; D is perhaps TRBD1 (5 bases). Between the trimmed V and J ends, which lost 2 bases and 10 bases, there was a span of 23 bases. The CDR3 loop spans 16 amino acids. Germline CDR1 is SGHTA and CDR2 is FQGNSA. CDR3 region: CASSLRGSGLNRVAFF. DNA of the CDR3: TGTGCCAGCAGCTTAAGGGGAAGTGGTCTCAATCGGGTAGCTTTCTTT.

The chain links TRBV7-2 to TRBJ1-6; a weak D match, TRBD1 (5 bases). This CDR3 has 15 residues. Germline CDR1 and CDR2: SGHTA and FQGNSA. Trimming cost V 2 bases and J 10 bases, with 15 bases left between them. CDR3 region: CASSLFRDGKSPLHF. In DNA form, the CDR3 reads TGTGCCAGCAGCTTATTTCGGGACGGAAAATCACCCCTCCACTTT.

V gene TRBV11-3 combines with J gene TRBJ2-7; TRBD2 matches 11 bases. CDR3 length: 18 amino acids. The J segment lost 6 bases and the V segment lost 1 base, leaving 14 bases of the junction unmatched. Germline V gives CDR1 SGHNT, CDR2 YENEEA. The DNA of the CDR3 is TGTGCCAGCAGCTTAGCCCGACGCAATAGCGGGAGGGCTCCCGAGCAGTACTTC. Translation: CASSLARRNSGRAPEQYF.

The CDR3 reads CASLGGDGNTGELFF. The DNA of the CDR3 is TGCGCCAGCTTGGGCGGGGACGGGAACACCGGGGAGCTGTTTTTT. The rearrangement links TRBV5-1 to TRBJ2-2; tentatively, D is TRBD2 (6 bases). This CDR3 spans 15 amino acids. Germline V gives CDR1 SGHRS, CDR2 YFSETQ. V was cut by 7 bases and J by 1 base, with 14 bases left in between.

The chain combines TRBV5-4 with TRBJ1-1; D gene uncertain. The V gene's germline CDR1 is SGHNT and CDR2 YYREEE (reference sequence). The V end was cut by 0 bases, the J end by 1 base, with 10 bases between. This CDR3 contains 15 residues. The CDR3 protein is CASSLEGGRNTEAFF. The CDR3 nucleotides are TGTGCCAGCAGCTTGGAGGGCGGCAGGAACACTGAAGCTTTCTTT.

J is TRBJ2-7 and V is TRBV21-1; whether TRBD1, the table's D call, matches the DNA was not checked. TRBV21-1 is annotated as a pseudogene. This CDR3 comprises 12 residues. CDR3 in DNA: TGTGCCAGCAGCAAGCCGTGGCCCGAGCAGTACTTC. Translation: CASSKPWPEQYF.

To note about this clone: Different DNA sequences within this sample yield the same CDR3. The chain employs TRBV18 and TRBJ1-4; a weak D match, TRBD1 (6 bases). Germline CDR1 KGHSH, CDR2 LQKENI. The CDR3 length is 13 residues. V shed 6 bases and J shed 5 bases, with 10 bases lying between them. CDR3 nucleotide sequence: TGTGCCAGCTCCAGGGGCGGGAATGAAAAACTGTTTTTT. It specifies CASSRGGNEKLFF.

The chain carries TRBV5-1 and TRBJ2-3; 8 bases line up with TRBD1. Germline V gives CDR1 SGHRS, CDR2 YFSETQ. The CDR3 is 15 residues long. The ends lost 2 bases at V and 5 bases at J; junction bases unmatched: 7. The CDR3: CASSFPRGLVDTQYF. In DNA form, the CDR3 reads TGCGCCAGCAGCTTCCCCAGGGGGCTTGTAGATACGCAGTATTTT.

V is TRBV7-9 and J is TRBJ1-4, with D possibly being TRBD1 (6 bases). Trimming took 1 base from V and 7 from J, leaving 10 bases between them. Germline CDR1 is SEHNR and CDR2 is FQNEAQ (reference sequence). CDR3 length: 14 residues. The CDR3 loop is CASSLEGGGEKLFF. In nucleotides, the CDR3 is TGTGCCAGCAGCTTAGAGGGAGGGGGTGAAAAACTGTTTTTT. Based on the CDR3 plus reference TRBV7-9 and TRBJ1-4, the full variable domain is DTGVSQNPRHKITKRGQNVTFRCDPISEHNRLYWYRQTLGQGPEFLTYFQNEAQLEKSRLLSDRFSAERPKGSFSTLEIQRTEQGDSAMYLCASSLEGGGEKLFFGSGTQLSVL.

V is TRBV4-1 and J is TRBJ2-7; TRBD1 matches 7 bases. Germline V gives CDR1 MGHRA, CDR2 YSYEKL. Trimming at V came to 0 bases and at J to 7 bases, leaving 15 bases not matched to a gene. This CDR3 has 17 residues. CDR3 amino acids: CASSQDPPGTVIREQYF. DNA of the CDR3: TGCGCCAGCAGCCAAGATCCTCCCGGGACAGTCATACGAGAGCAGTACTTC.

J is TRBJ1-5 and V is TRBV9; D not certain. The V end was cut by 0 bases, the J end by 5 bases, with 9 bases between. Germline assignment: CDR1 SGDLS and CDR2 YYNGEE. CDR3 length: 14 residues. In DNA form, the CDR3 reads TGTGCCAGCAGCGTAGGCCGGGCCGATCAGCCCCAGCATTTT. It encodes CASSVGRADQPQHF.

This clone occurred once. Here the CDR3 DNA reads TGTGCCAGCAGTTGGGACCTCACCGGGGAGCTGTTTTTT. The encoded protein is CASSWDLTGELFF. V gene TRBV6-6 combines with J gene TRBJ2-2, with D possibly being TRBD1 or TRBD2 (5 bases each). This CDR3 is 13 amino acids long. Trimming took off 4 bases at V and 4 bases at J, with 7 bases between the two ends. Germline values: CDR1 MNHNY, CDR2 SVGAGI (reference sequence).

The chain joins TRBV7-3 to TRBJ1-1, with a weak D call TRBD1 (5 bases). The V gene's germline CDR1 is SGHTA and CDR2 FQGTGA. The germline V and J ends were trimmed by 5 bases and 4 bases, with 14 bases remaining between them. The CDR3 covers 14 residues. CDR3 protein: CASSPVGGRTEAFF. CDR3 sequence (DNA): TGTGCCAGCAGCCCCGTCGGGGGTCGCACTGAAGCTTTCTTT.

V and J are TRBV5-1 and TRBJ2-1; TRBD1 matches 8 bases. From germline, CDR1 is SGHRS and CDR2 YFSETQ. V shed 3 bases, J shed 7 bases, and the junction held 12 bases outside the gene matches. There are 16 residues in the CDR3. CDR3 in amino acids: CASSWTPRTGNNEQFF. DNA of the CDR3: TGCGCCAGCAGCTGGACCCCAAGGACAGGGAATAATGAGCAGTTCTTC.

For this clone: Other nucleotide sequences in the sample specify the same CDR3. The chain combines TRBV2 with TRBJ1-4, with D unclear. Trimming cost V 6 bases and J 0 bases, with 5 bases left between them. CDR3 length: 13 residues. Germline V gives CDR1 SNHLY, CDR2 FYNNEI. CDR3 DNA sequence: TGTGCCAGCAGACGAGCAACTAATGAAAAACTGTTTTTT. This codes for CASRRATNEKLFF.

This chain links TRBV9 with TRBJ2-3, with TRBD1 as a possible D gene (5 bases). The CDR3 is 16 residues long. Germline CDR1 is SGDLS and CDR2 is YYNGEE. Trimming pared 3 bases from V and 3 bases from J, leaving 17 bases between. This CDR3 is CASSGRVGLRTDTQYF. In nucleotides, the CDR3 is TGTGCCAGCAGCGGCAGGGTCGGGTTGAGGACAGATACGCAGTATTTT.

This clone was counted between two and nine times. Other DNA sequences in this sample translate to the same CDR3. The chain combines TRBV30 with TRBJ1-1; no clear D. CDR1 and CDR2 (germline): GTSNPN, SVGIG (reference sequence). The length of the CDR3 is 11 residues. V lost 0 bases to trimming and J lost 3 bases, with 2 bases between them. CDR3 nucleotide sequence: TGTGCCTGGAGTGTAGACACTGAAGCTTTCTTT. This sequence encodes CAWSVDTEAFF.

This clone was observed a single time. CDR3 region: CASSSWDGYYGYTF. The CDR3 bases are TGTGCCAGCAGCTCCTGGGACGGGTACTATGGCTACACCTTC. The chain joins TRBV7-2 to TRBJ1-2, with a weak D call TRBD1 (5 bases). Germline V gives CDR1 SGHTA, CDR2 FQGNSA. Trimming stripped 4 bases from V and 3 bases from J, with 12 bases between. The CDR3 sequence is 14 residues long.

The chain carries TRBV10-3 and TRBJ2-3; 7 bases line up with TRBD1. J lost 6 bases, V lost 3 bases, and 6 bases had no gene match. Germline-derived CDR1 and CDR2 are ENHRY and SYGVKD. The CDR3 totals 14 residues. CDR3 loop: CAISEGGLGDTQYF. Here the CDR3 DNA reads TGTGCCATCAGTGAAGGGGGCCTGGGGGATACGCAGTATTTT.

In this sample, this clone turned up once. The genes are TRBV5-5 and TRBJ2-1; tentatively, D is TRBD1 (5 bases). With 2 bases removed from V and 3 bases from J, the gap between germline ends came to 12 bases. The CDR3 covers 15 residues. Germline V gives CDR1 SGHKS, CDR2 YYEKEE (reference sequence). CDR3 in DNA: TGTGCCAGCAGCTTAACGACAGTAGGCTACAATGAGCAGTTCTTC. The encoded protein is CASSLTTVGYNEQFF.

This clone was counted once. The chain joins TRBV15 to TRBJ1-3; weak D call: TRBD1 (6 bases). Germline V CDR1 and CDR2: LNHNV, YYDKDF (reference sequence). Trimming cost V 0 bases and J 4 bases, with 10 bases left between them. The CDR3 loop spans 15 amino acids. The CDR3 reads CATSREGQKGNTIYF. The CDR3 DNA reads TGTGCCACCAGCAGAGAAGGACAGAAGGGAAACACCATATATTTT.

This rearrangement joins TRBV4-1 to TRBJ1-2, with a weak D call TRBD1 (6 bases). Trimming removed 1 base from V and 5 bases from J, with 17 bases in between. The CDR3 totals 16 residues. From germline, CDR1 is MGHRA and CDR2 YSYEKL. CDR3 sequence reads: CASSQVNPRQAYGYTF. The CDR3 coding sequence is TGCGCCAGCAGCCAAGTCAATCCCCGACAGGCTTATGGCTACACCTTC.

The chain joins TRBV28 to TRBJ1-4; D not resolved. V was shortened by 5 bases and J by 2 bases, with 6 bases between the two germline ends. The CDR3 runs 13 residues. Germline V gene lookup returns CDR1 MDHEN and CDR2 SYDVKM. CDR3 nucleotide sequence: TGTGCCAGCAGTACAGACACTAATGAAAAACTGTTTTTT. Translation: CASSTDTNEKLFF.

This clone was recorded only once. This sample also contains other DNA sequences that code for the same CDR3. The V gene is TRBV30, the J gene TRBJ2-3; a weak D match, TRBD1 (5 bases). The CDR3 is made up of 12 amino acids. V shed 3 bases and J shed 3 bases, with 7 bases lying between them. Germline CDR1 and CDR2: GTSNPN and SVGIG (reference sequence). The CDR3 loop reads CAWSPGTDTQYF. The CDR3 DNA reads as TGTGCCTGGAGCCCAGGGACAGATACGCAGTATTTT.

The chain links TRBV5-1 to TRBJ2-1; D remains ambiguous. V lost 0 bases to trimming and J lost 0 bases, with 7 bases between them. This CDR3 is 15 amino acids long. From germline, CDR1 is SGHRS and CDR2 YFSETQ. The CDR3 here is CASSLASASYNEQFF. The CDR3 DNA sequence: TGCGCCAGCAGCTTGGCTAGTGCCTCCTACAATGAGCAGTTCTTC.

The chain carries TRBV9 and TRBJ2-1; TRBD1 agrees at 8 bases. V shed 3 bases and J 9 bases; nucleotides not matched to a gene: 5. The CDR3 runs to 13 residues. Germline CDR1 reads SGDLS; CDR2 reads YYNGEE. CDR3 DNA sequence: TGTGCCAGCAGCGGGACAGGGATTGGTGAGCAGTTCTTC. Amino acid sequence: CASSGTGIGEQFF.

The rearrangement uses TRBV18 and TRBJ1-2, with D perhaps matching TRBD1 (6 bases). V dropped 0 bases and J dropped 6 bases, with 14 bases sitting between them. This CDR3 has 15 residues. Per the germline V gene, CDR1 is KGHSH and CDR2 is LQKENI. DNA for the CDR3: TGTGCCAGCTCACCACCCGTCAGGGGAGAAGATGGCTACACCTTC. As protein: CASSPPVRGEDGYTF. Based on the CDR3 plus reference TRBV18 and TRBJ1-2, the full variable domain is NAGVMQNPRHLVRRRGQEARLRCSPMKGHSHVYWYRQLPEEGLKFMVYLQKENIIDESGMPKERFSAEFPKEGPSILRIQQVVRGDSAAYFCASSPPVRGEDGYTFGSGTRLTVV.

This chain links TRBV7-9 with TRBJ1-2; TRBD1 might be the D (6 bases). Deletions cut 4 bases from V and 11 bases from J, with 20 bases between. Germline values: CDR1 SEHNR, CDR2 FQNEAQ (reference sequence). The CDR3 covers 14 residues. CDR3 amino acids: CASSSRTEEAVYTF. The CDR3 bases are TGTGCCAGCAGCTCTCGGACAGAAGAAGCCGTTTACACCTTC.

The chain combines TRBV2 with TRBJ2-3; 11 bases map to TRBD2. V was pared by 5 bases and J by 5 bases, with 6 bases of the junction left unmatched. Germline-derived CDR1 and CDR2 are SNHLY and FYNNEI. CDR3 length: 15 residues. CDR3 loop: CASSLLAGEGDTQYF. In nucleotides, the CDR3 is TGTGCCAGCAGTTTACTAGCGGGAGAAGGAGATACGCAGTATTTT.